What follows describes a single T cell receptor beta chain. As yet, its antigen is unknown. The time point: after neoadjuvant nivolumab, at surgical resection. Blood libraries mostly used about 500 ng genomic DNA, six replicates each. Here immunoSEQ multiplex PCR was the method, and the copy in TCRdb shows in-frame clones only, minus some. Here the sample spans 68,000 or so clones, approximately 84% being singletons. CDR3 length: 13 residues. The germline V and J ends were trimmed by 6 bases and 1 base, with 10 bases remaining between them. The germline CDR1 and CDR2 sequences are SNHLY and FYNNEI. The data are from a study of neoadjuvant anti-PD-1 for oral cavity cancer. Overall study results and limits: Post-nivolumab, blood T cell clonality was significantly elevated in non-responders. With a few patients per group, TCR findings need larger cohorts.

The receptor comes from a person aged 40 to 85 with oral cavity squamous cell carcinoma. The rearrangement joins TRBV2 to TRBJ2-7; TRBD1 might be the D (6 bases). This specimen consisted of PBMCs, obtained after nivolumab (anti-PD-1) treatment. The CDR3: CASSAGTSYEQYF. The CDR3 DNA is TGTGCCAGCAGCGCCGGGACATCCTACGAGCAGTACTTC.